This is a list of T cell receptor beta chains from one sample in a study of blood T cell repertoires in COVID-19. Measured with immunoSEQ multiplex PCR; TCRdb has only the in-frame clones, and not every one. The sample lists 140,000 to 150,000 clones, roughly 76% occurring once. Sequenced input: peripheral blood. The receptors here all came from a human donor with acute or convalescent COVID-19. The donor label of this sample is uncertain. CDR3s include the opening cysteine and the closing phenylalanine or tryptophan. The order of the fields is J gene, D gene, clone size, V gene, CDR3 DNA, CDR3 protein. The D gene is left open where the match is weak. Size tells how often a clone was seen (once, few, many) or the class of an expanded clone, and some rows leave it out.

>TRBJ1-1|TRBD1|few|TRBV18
TGTGCCAGCTCGCTGACAGGGACCACTGAAGCTTTCTTT
CASSLTGTTEAFF
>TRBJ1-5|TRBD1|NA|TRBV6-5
TGTGCCAGCAGTTACTCGACAGGGAGTCAGCCCCAGCATTTT
CASSYSTGSQPQHF
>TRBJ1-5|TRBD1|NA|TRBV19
TGTGCCAGTAGTTCCCAGACAGGGACGGGGCAGCCCCAGCATTTT
CASSSQTGTGQPQHF
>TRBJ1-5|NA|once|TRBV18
TGTGCCAGCTCACTCGGCGTGAACAGTGGTTGGCCCCAGCATTTT
CASSLGVNSGWPQHF
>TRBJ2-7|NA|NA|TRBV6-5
TGTGCCAGCGTTAGTAGGGGCGGCGAGCAGTACTTC
CASVSRGGEQYF
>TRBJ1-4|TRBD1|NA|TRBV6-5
TGTGCCAGCAGTTACGTGCCGGGACAGGGGTATGAAAAACTGTTTTTT
CASSYVPGQGYEKLFF
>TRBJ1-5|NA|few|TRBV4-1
TGCGCCAGCAGCCCGCGGCAGGGAATGGGGTCAGTATGGACCCAGCATTTT
CASSPRQGMGSVWTQHF
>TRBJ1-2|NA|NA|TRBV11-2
TGTGCCAGCAGCATCCGGGACACGGGGTATGGCTACACCTTC
CASSIRDTGYGYTF
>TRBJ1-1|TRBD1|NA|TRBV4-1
TGCGCCAGCAACCAGGGGGCGAACACTGAAGCTTTCTTT
CASNQGANTEAFF
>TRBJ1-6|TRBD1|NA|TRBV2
TGTGCCAGCAGAGGACAGGGCTCCTCACCCCTCCACTTT
CASRGQGSSPLHF
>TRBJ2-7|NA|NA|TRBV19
TGTGCCAGTAGTATAGACCCGACAGGCTACGAGCAGTACTTC
CASSIDPTGYEQYF
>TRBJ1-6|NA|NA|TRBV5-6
TGTGCCAGCAGCTCCAGGAATAATTCACCCCTCCACTTT
CASSSRNNSPLHF
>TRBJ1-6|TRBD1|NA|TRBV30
TGTGCCTGGAGGAAGGGGGCGTCTAATTCACCCCTCCACTTT
CAWRKGASNSPLHF
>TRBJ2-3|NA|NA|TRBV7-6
TGTGCCAGCAGCCTAAGGCGGTTTACAGATACGCAGTATTTT
CASSLRRFTDTQYF
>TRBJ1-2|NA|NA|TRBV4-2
TGTGCCAGCAGCCAAGCAGGGAACTATGGCTACACCTTC
CASSQAGNYGYTF
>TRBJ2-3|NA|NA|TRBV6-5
TGTGCCAGCAGTTACTCGCAGGGGTCGGAGGATACGCAGTATTTT
CASSYSQGSEDTQYF
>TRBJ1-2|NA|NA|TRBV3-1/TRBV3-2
TGTGTCAGCAGCCCAAGGTCCGGGGGATATGGCTACACCTTC
CVSSPRSGGYGYTF
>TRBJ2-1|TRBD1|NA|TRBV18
TGTGCCAGCTCACGAGACAGGGTCCACAATGAGCAGTTCTTC
CASSRDRVHNEQFF
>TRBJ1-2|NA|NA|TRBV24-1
TGTGCCACCAGTGATTCGGGGATCTATGGCTACACCTTC
CATSDSGIYGYTF
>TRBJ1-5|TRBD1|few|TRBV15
TGTGCCACCGGCTCGACAGGGGAGCAGCCCCAGCATTTT
CATGSTGEQPQHF
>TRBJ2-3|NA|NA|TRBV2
TGTGCCAGCAGTGAAGTGGCGGGCCGGGGCACAGATACGCAGTATTTT
CASSEVAGRGTDTQYF
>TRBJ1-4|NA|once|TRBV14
TGTGCCAGCAGCCAAATGGCAGGGGTGGAAAAACTGTTTTTT
CASSQMAGVEKLFF
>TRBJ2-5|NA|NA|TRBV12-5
TGTGCTAGTGGTTCAAGACTAGAAGAGACCCAGTACTTC
CASGSRLEETQYF
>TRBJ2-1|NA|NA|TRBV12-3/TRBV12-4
TGTGCCAGCAGTCCTTTGAATGAGCAGTTCTTC
CASSPLNEQFF
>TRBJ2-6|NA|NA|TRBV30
TGTGCCTGGAGACGGAGCTCTGGGGCCAACGTCCTGACTTTC
CAWRRSSGANVLTF
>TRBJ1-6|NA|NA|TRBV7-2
TGTGCCAGCAGCTTTGACAGGTTATCACCCCTCCACTTT
CASSFDRLSPLHF
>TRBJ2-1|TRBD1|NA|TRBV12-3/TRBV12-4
TGTGCCAGCACCCGGACAGGGGGCAATGAGCAGTTCTTC
CASTRTGGNEQFF
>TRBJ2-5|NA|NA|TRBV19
TGTGCCAGTAGTATAGGCGGACTAAACGGGGAGACCCAGTACTTC
CASSIGGLNGETQYF
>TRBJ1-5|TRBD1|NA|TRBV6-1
TGTGCCAGCAGTGAATCGGACAGGGATGGGTTTAATAGCAATCAGCCCCAGCATTTT
CASSESDRDGFNSNQPQHF
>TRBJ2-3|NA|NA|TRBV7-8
TGTGCCAGCAGCTTAGCCAGGGACACCCTCCGAGGTACGCAGTATTTT
CASSLARDTLRGTQYF
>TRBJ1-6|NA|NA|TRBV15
TGTGCCACCAGCAGAGAGGGGCCAGGCAGGGGTTCCTATAATTCACCCCTCCACTTT
CATSREGPGRGSYNSPLHF
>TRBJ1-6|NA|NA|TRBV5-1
TGCGCCAGCAGCCTAGATCCTACGGATTCACCCCTCCACTTT
CASSLDPTDSPLHF
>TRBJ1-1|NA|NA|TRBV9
TGTGCCAGCAGCCGCTGGGGACAAGAGGAAGCTTTCTTT
CASSRWGQEEAFF
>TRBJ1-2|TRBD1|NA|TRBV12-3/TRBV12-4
TGTGCCAGCAGTTTGGGGACAGTCTATGGCTACACCTTC
CASSLGTVYGYTF
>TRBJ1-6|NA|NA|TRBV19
TGTGCCAGTAGGATGCAGGGGTGGGATTCACCCCTCCACTTT
CASRMQGWDSPLHF
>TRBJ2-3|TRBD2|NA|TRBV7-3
TGTGCCAGCAGCTTAAACCCTAGCGGGGGGAAGGATACGCAGTATTTT
CASSLNPSGGKDTQYF
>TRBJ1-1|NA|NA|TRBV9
TGTGCCAGCAGCCCGCGGACCGGGAAGAACACTGAAGCTTTCTTT
CASSPRTGKNTEAFF
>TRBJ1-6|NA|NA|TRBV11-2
TGTGCCAGCAGCTTAGATACCCGGAATTCACCCCTCCACTTT
CASSLDTRNSPLHF
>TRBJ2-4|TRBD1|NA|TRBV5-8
TGTGCCAGCAGCTTGGAAACGACAGGGGGCCGGAACATTCAGTACTTC
CASSLETTGGRNIQYF
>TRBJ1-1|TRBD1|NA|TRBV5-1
TGCGCCAGCAGCCTACAGGGGGGCGGCACTGAAGCTTTCTTT
CASSLQGGGTEAFF
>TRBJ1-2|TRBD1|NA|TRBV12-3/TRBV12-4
TGTGCCAGCAGCAATGACAGGGGGAACGGCTACACCTTC
CASSNDRGNGYTF
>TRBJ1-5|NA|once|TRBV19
TGTGCCAGTAGTCCTCGACGGGGAGCCTTGTCCTTTAGCAATCAGCCCCAGCATTTT
CASSPRRGALSFSNQPQHF
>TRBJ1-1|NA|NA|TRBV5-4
TGTGCCAGCAGTTTGACGGGAGCCATGGGAGCTTTCTTT
CASSLTGAMGAFF
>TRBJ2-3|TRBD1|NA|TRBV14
TGTGCCAGCAGCCACCTGCCGGGGGGACAGGGGGATACGCAGTATTTT
CASSHLPGGQGDTQYF
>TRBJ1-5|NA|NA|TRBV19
TGTGCCAGTAGTCCCGACCGACATCCCAATCAGCCCCAGCATTTT
CASSPDRHPNQPQHF
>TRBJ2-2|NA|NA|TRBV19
TGTGCCAGTTCTCGGGGGGCGAATACCGGGGAGCTGTTTTTT
CASSRGANTGELFF
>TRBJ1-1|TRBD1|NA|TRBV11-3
TGTGCCAGCAGCTTCAGGGGGCCCGACACTGAAGCTTTCTTT
CASSFRGPDTEAFF
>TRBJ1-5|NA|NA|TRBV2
TGTGCCAGCACCTCAGGAAGGACAGTCAATCAGCCCCAGCATTTT
CASTSGRTVNQPQHF
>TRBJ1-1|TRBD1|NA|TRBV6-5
TGTGCCAGCAGATTTGACAGGGCGGGACCTGAAGCTTTCTTT
CASRFDRAGPEAFF
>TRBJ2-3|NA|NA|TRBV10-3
TGTGCCATCAGTGGGAGCGGAACAGATACGCAGTATTTT
CAISGSGTDTQYF
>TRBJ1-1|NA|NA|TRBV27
TGTGCCAGCAGGAAAAGGGGGTTGAACACTGAAGCTTTCTTT
CASRKRGLNTEAFF
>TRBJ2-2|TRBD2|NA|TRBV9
TGTGCCAGCAGCGTCCCTTCTGCAGCGGGGGTTCCGAACACCGGGGAGCTGTTTTTT
CASSVPSAAGVPNTGELFF
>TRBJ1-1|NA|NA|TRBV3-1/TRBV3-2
TGTGCCAGCAGCCAGGCAGGGGATGAAGCTTTCTTT
CASSQAGDEAFF
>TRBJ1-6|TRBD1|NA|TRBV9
TGTGCCAGCAGCCCTGGGGTCGACAGGGTTGTTTCACCCCTCCACTTT
CASSPGVDRVVSPLHF
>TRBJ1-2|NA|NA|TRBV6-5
TGTGCCAGCTCTCTATCCGGGAGTGGCTACACCTTC
CASSLSGSGYTF